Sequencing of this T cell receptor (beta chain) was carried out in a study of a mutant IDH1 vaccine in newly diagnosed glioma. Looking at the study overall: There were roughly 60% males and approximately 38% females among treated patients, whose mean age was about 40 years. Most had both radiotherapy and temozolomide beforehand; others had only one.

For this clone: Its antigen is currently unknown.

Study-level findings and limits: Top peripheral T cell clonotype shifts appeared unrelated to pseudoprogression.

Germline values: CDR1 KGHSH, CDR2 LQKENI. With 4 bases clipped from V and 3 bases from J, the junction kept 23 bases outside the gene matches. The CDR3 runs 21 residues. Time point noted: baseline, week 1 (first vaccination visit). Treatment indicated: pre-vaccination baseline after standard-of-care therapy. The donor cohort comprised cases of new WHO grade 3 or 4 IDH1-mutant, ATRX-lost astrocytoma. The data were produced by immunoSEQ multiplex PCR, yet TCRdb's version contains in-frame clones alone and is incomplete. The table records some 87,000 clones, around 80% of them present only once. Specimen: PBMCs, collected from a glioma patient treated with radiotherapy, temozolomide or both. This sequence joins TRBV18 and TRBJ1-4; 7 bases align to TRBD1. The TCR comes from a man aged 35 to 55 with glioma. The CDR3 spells CASSLLKLGGTASAPNEKLFF. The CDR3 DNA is TGTGCCAGCTCACTTCTAAAGTTGGGTGGGACAGCGAGCGCTCCTAATGAAAAACTGTTTTTT.